The sample holds one count of the clone carrying this T cell receptor (beta chain). Using immunoSEQ multiplex PCR, the repertoire was profiled, and TCRdb retains in-frame clones only, with some absent. There are fewer than 650,000 clones in the sample; 85% to 90% occur only once, and around 8% lies in the top ten. The data belong to a study of blood T cell repertoires in COVID-19. The overall study: PBMCs, B-cell-depleted T cells, or T cells were the source of the cDNA or gDNA that made up the material.

This CDR3 has 14 amino acids. Germline V gene data show CDR1 as KGHDR and CDR2 as SFDVKD. V lost 7 bases and J 2 bases, leaving 12 bases between the germline ends. The clonotype comes from a woman in her fifties or sixties with COVID-19, enrolled during active disease. Sequenced sample: peripheral blood. This chain joins TRBV24-1 and TRBJ2-3, with D possibly being TRBD2 (5 bases). CDR3 region: CATSRGISTDTQYF. CDR3 DNA: TGTGCCACCAGCCGAGGGATTTCCACAGATACGCAGTATTTT.